This T cell receptor (beta chain) stems from a study of T cell responses to AZD1222 COVID-19 vaccine (dated by TCRdb to the early 2020s). Context from the whole study: AZD1222 recipients whose second dose came at about 4 weeks and those whose second dose came at about 12 weeks were combined into one group, since spike-specific TCR depth and breadth did not differ between the two schedules. Trial participants were enrolled by age into 18-55, 56-69 and 70-plus year subgroups, with about 150, 28 and 57 TCR-sequenced participants respectively. A total of about 240 trial participants underwent TCR sequencing, of whom nearly 210 received two doses of AZD1222 and about 26 received two doses of the MenACWY control vaccine.

The CDR3 regions of human TCRbeta chains were analyzed by immunosequencing. On the study's bioinformatics: TCRs in the repertoires were matched against a reference library of SARS-CoV-2-specific TCRs that had been generated with the MIRA antigen-specificity platform. Breadth was defined as the fraction of unique TCRs that were SARS-CoV-2-associated. Depth was defined as the fraction of total T cells that were SARS-CoV-2-associated. Using the MIRA data, each spike-specific TCR was mapped to the spike region that the TCR reacts to and placed in a CD4 or CD8 class. Log10-transformed breadth and depth values were compared by one-way ANOVA with Sidak's multiple comparisons tests. Entries here come from immuneACCESS through TCRdb and include only in-frame sequences with V and J called. Some clones fail to appear in such tables; in the studies checked, an unresolved V gene covers under half of the shortfall, and the cause of the remainder is unknown. That table is the source of V, J and clone size, and D and trimming were worked out from the DNA. This sample lists approximately 150,000 clones; 85% to 90% were detected once. The ten largest clones represent roughly 1.7% of the sample.

In the case of this clone: Its antigen remains unidentified. The record has no base qualities; no much larger clone is one base away.

Overall results and qualifications from the work: Conclusions about previously exposed vaccinees were limited because only six AZD1222 recipients were SARS-CoV-2 seropositive at baseline. Participants were mostly white British, with more females than males. The authors suggested clonal diversity may have been underestimated. In the small 56-69-year group, the increase in depth fell short of significance, most likely because of low power. Nearly half of unique spike-specific TCRs reportedly recognized epitopes outside regions mutated in the B.1.351 and B.1.1.7 variants. Spike-specific TCR breadth and depth rose significantly after two AZD1222 doses compared with day 0 and with MenACWY recipients. The whole spike protein was spanned by vaccine-associated CD4 TCRs, and dominant responses were seen in regions 160-218 and 743-854. Because no day 14 peak-response samples were available, the repertoires could be characterized only after the peak T cell response.

The CDR3 covers 15 residues, taking in both the cysteine and the phenylalanine. Kept here is only the CDR3 DNA, which spans 45 bases and is read in frame from base 1. CDR1 and CDR2 (MNHEY, SVGEGT) derive from the germline V gene. V is cut by 5 bases and J by 5 bases, and the space between the germline ends is 18 bases. What the time point label conveys for this sample: baseline before first vaccination. Vaccinee samples came from UK trials COV001 and COV002, including a single-blind randomized controlled phase 2/3 trial of AZD1222 (ChAdOx1 nCoV-19) in healthy adults. For TCRbeta chain sequencing, PBMC samples were collected from trial participants at day 0 and at day 28 after the second dose.

Sequenced material: peripheral blood, taken on day 0 of AZD1222 vaccination. The sequence came from an adult in good health. The chain is encoded by TRBV6-2 or TRBV6-3 joined to TRBJ2-5, with no confident D gene call. The CDR3 region has the sequence CASSRNSDFYETQYF. Read as DNA, the sequence is TGTGCCAGCAGTCGTAACTCTGACTTTTATGAGACCCAGTACTTC.